The rows below give T cell receptor beta chains drawn from one sample of a study of T cell changes during pregnancy in multiple sclerosis. The method was immunoSEQ multiplex PCR; TCRdb's version includes in-frame clones alone and lacks a portion of them. The sample has approximately 130,000 clones, around 97% seen once; the top ten hold 0.44%. Material: peripheral blood, obtained after pregnancy. These receptors came from a female donor with multiple sclerosis, enrolled in a pregnancy study. Both conserved end residues are part of each CDR3. The D gene is left open where the match is weak. Clone size is not always given. Where it is, it says once, few, many or a class for expanded clones.

j_gene: TRBJ2-7; d_gene: TRBD2; abundance: -; v_gene: TRBV6-5; CDR3nt: TGTGCCAGCGGGACTAGCGGTTACGAGCAGTACTTC; CDR3aa: CASGTSGYEQYF
j_gene: TRBJ1-3; d_gene: -; abundance: -; v_gene: TRBV6-6; CDR3nt: TGTGCCAGCAGCCCCCCGGCGGCCCCTGGAAACACCATATATTTT; CDR3aa: CASSPPAAPGNTIYF
j_gene: TRBJ2-1; d_gene: TRBD2; abundance: -; v_gene: TRBV4-3; CDR3nt: TGCGCCAGCAGCCCCTACGGACTAGGGTCCCACAATGAGCAGTTCTTC; CDR3aa: CASSPYGLGSHNEQFF
j_gene: TRBJ2-2; d_gene: -; abundance: once; v_gene: TRBV9; CDR3nt: TGTGCCAGCAGCTCCGACAGGTCCAGGTCCGGGGAGCTGTTTTTT; CDR3aa: CASSSDRSRSGELFF
j_gene: TRBJ2-2; d_gene: TRBD1; abundance: -; v_gene: TRBV28; CDR3nt: TGTGCCAGCACCTACAGGGGTCGGACCGGGGAGCTGTTTTTT; CDR3aa: CASTYRGRTGELFF
j_gene: TRBJ2-1; d_gene: -; abundance: -; v_gene: TRBV9; CDR3nt: TGTGCCAGCAGCGTCTCGGGGGTGTCCTACAATGAGCAGTTCTTC; CDR3aa: CASSVSGVSYNEQFF
j_gene: TRBJ1-5; d_gene: -; abundance: once; v_gene: TRBV6-1; CDR3nt: TGTGCCAGCACCTTCGACCCGGGTTTTAATCAGCCCCAGCATTTT; CDR3aa: CASTFDPGFNQPQHF
j_gene: TRBJ2-3; d_gene: TRBD2; abundance: -; v_gene: TRBV4-2; CDR3nt: TGTGCCAGCAGCCAGGGCCCGGGGGGAGTAGCAGATACGCAGTATTTT; CDR3aa: CASSQGPGGVADTQYF
j_gene: TRBJ1-4; d_gene: -; abundance: -; v_gene: TRBV18; CDR3nt: TGTGCCAGCTCTCCAGGAGCGCCAGGGGAAAAACTGTTTTTT; CDR3aa: CASSPGAPGEKLFF
j_gene: TRBJ1-1; d_gene: TRBD1; abundance: -; v_gene: TRBV7-8; CDR3nt: TGTGCCAGCATTAAAGGGTTCTCAGGGGGCAGAGCCACTGAAGCTTTCTTT; CDR3aa: CASIKGFSGGRATEAFF
j_gene: TRBJ1-2; d_gene: -; abundance: -; v_gene: TRBV7-9; CDR3nt: TGTGCCAGCGGAGGGAATGGCTACACCTTC; CDR3aa: CASGGNGYTF
j_gene: TRBJ2-7; d_gene: -; abundance: -; v_gene: TRBV27; CDR3nt: TGTGCCAGCAGTTTAGAGGCAGGAAGGGGCTACGAGCAGTACTTC; CDR3aa: CASSLEAGRGYEQYF
j_gene: TRBJ2-7; d_gene: TRBD2; abundance: -; v_gene: TRBV27; CDR3nt: TGTGCCAGCAGGACGGGGGGGTACGAGCAGTACTTC; CDR3aa: CASRTGGYEQYF
j_gene: TRBJ2-1; d_gene: TRBD2; abundance: -; v_gene: TRBV27; CDR3nt: TGTGCCAGCTGGTCTAGCGGGACCTACAATGAGCAGTTCTTC; CDR3aa: CASWSSGTYNEQFF
j_gene: TRBJ1-1; d_gene: -; abundance: -; v_gene: TRBV11-1; CDR3nt: TGTGCCAGCAGCTTTGGCGAAAGGGGAATGAACACTGAAGCTTTCTTT; CDR3aa: CASSFGERGMNTEAFF
j_gene: TRBJ2-6; d_gene: -; abundance: -; v_gene: TRBV9; CDR3nt: TGTGCCAGCAGCGTAGGACAGCGAACTTACTCTGGGGCCAACGTCCTGACTTTC; CDR3aa: CASSVGQRTYSGANVLTF
j_gene: TRBJ2-3; d_gene: TRBD1; abundance: -; v_gene: TRBV7-9; CDR3nt: TGTGCCAGCAGCCACGCCACAGGGGGGAACACAGATACGCAGTATTTT; CDR3aa: CASSHATGGNTDTQYF
j_gene: TRBJ2-7; d_gene: TRBD2; abundance: -; v_gene: TRBV6-5; CDR3nt: TGTGCCAGCAGCATTAGCGGGAGTATGGGCGAGCAGTACTTC; CDR3aa: CASSISGSMGEQYF
j_gene: TRBJ1-2; d_gene: TRBD1; abundance: -; v_gene: TRBV2; CDR3nt: TGTGCCAGCAGAAGGACAGGGGGCGATTACTATGGCTACACCTTC; CDR3aa: CASRRTGGDYYGYTF
j_gene: TRBJ1-1; d_gene: -; abundance: -; v_gene: TRBV5-1; CDR3nt: TGCGCCAGCAGCTTGGCCGAACAGATTAACACTGAAGCTTTCTTT; CDR3aa: CASSLAEQINTEAFF
j_gene: TRBJ1-5; d_gene: -; abundance: -; v_gene: TRBV6-1; CDR3nt: TGTGCCAGCACCTGGGGGGGTGGGGATCAGCCCCAGCATTTT; CDR3aa: CASTWGGGDQPQHF
j_gene: TRBJ2-7; d_gene: -; abundance: -; v_gene: TRBV25-1; CDR3nt: TGTGCCAGCACGGCGGGCTACGAGCAGTACTTC; CDR3aa: CASTAGYEQYF
j_gene: TRBJ2-7; d_gene: -; abundance: -; v_gene: TRBV6-1; CDR3nt: TGTGCCAGCAGTGAGGGTCTGGGGCGGTCCGAGCAGTACTTC; CDR3aa: CASSEGLGRSEQYF
j_gene: TRBJ1-1; d_gene: -; abundance: -; v_gene: TRBV30; CDR3nt: TGTGCCTGGAGTCCGTTTATGAACACTGAAGCTTTCTTT; CDR3aa: CAWSPFMNTEAFF
j_gene: TRBJ2-5; d_gene: -; abundance: -; v_gene: TRBV2; CDR3nt: TGTGCCAGCAGCCTCATCGCCGGGACACCGCAAGAGACCCAGTACTTC; CDR3aa: CASSLIAGTPQETQYF
j_gene: TRBJ2-7; d_gene: -; abundance: -; v_gene: TRBV19; CDR3nt: TGTGCCAGTAGCCTGAGGGTGAGCTCCTACGAGCAGTACTTC; CDR3aa: CASSLRVSSYEQYF
j_gene: TRBJ2-7; d_gene: -; abundance: -; v_gene: TRBV5-1; CDR3nt: TGCGCCAGCAGCTTGGCCTCTGGGGGGAGCTCCTACGAGCAGTACTTC; CDR3aa: CASSLASGGSSYEQYF
j_gene: TRBJ2-7; d_gene: -; abundance: -; v_gene: TRBV28; CDR3nt: TGTGCCAGCAGAGCCCTCACTTACGAGCAGTACTTC; CDR3aa: CASRALTYEQYF
j_gene: TRBJ2-4; d_gene: TRBD2; abundance: -; v_gene: TRBV7-9; CDR3nt: TGTGCCAGCACGGAATCTAGCGGGAGGTACAAAAACATTCAGTACTTC; CDR3aa: CASTESSGRYKNIQYF
j_gene: TRBJ2-4; d_gene: -; abundance: -; v_gene: TRBV27; CDR3nt: TGTGCCAGCAGTTTCCACCGGGACATTCAGTACTTC; CDR3aa: CASSFHRDIQYF
j_gene: TRBJ2-5; d_gene: -; abundance: -; v_gene: TRBV5-4; CDR3nt: TGTGCCAGCAGCTTGTTTCAGATTTCAGAGACCCAGTACTTC; CDR3aa: CASSLFQISETQYF
j_gene: TRBJ2-1; d_gene: -; abundance: -; v_gene: TRBV7-8; CDR3nt: TGTGCCAGCAGCTTATACGAGCGTGAGCAGTTCTTC; CDR3aa: CASSLYEREQFF
j_gene: TRBJ2-7; d_gene: -; abundance: -; v_gene: TRBV5-1; CDR3nt: TGCGCCAGCAGCTTGGTCAGGGGCTACGAGCAGTACTTC; CDR3aa: CASSLVRGYEQYF
j_gene: TRBJ2-3; d_gene: -; abundance: -; v_gene: TRBV6-1; CDR3nt: TGTGCCAGCAGTGATTCAACAGGGTCAGATACGCAGTATTTT; CDR3aa: CASSDSTGSDTQYF
j_gene: TRBJ2-2; d_gene: TRBD1; abundance: -; v_gene: TRBV5-4; CDR3nt: TGTGCCAGCAGCTTGCAGGGGGCAGACACCGGGGAGCTGTTTTTT; CDR3aa: CASSLQGADTGELFF
j_gene: TRBJ2-3; d_gene: TRBD1; abundance: -; v_gene: TRBV27; CDR3nt: TGTGCCAGCAGTTTTTCCCGGACAGGGAGGTTATTCGGCGATACGCAGTATTTT; CDR3aa: CASSFSRTGRLFGDTQYF
j_gene: TRBJ2-7; d_gene: TRBD1; abundance: -; v_gene: TRBV5-1; CDR3nt: TGCGCCAGCAGCCCGGGGACAGGGGGCTCCTACGAGCAGTACTTC; CDR3aa: CASSPGTGGSYEQYF
j_gene: TRBJ1-5; d_gene: -; abundance: -; v_gene: TRBV28; CDR3nt: TGTGCCAGCAGTCTTCCCGCAGATCAGCCCCAGCATTTT; CDR3aa: CASSLPADQPQHF
j_gene: TRBJ1-4; d_gene: -; abundance: -; v_gene: TRBV27; CDR3nt: TGTGCCAGCAGTTTATTCGCGGCCTCGTTAAATGAAAAACTGTTTTTT; CDR3aa: CASSLFAASLNEKLFF
j_gene: TRBJ2-3; d_gene: TRBD2; abundance: -; v_gene: TRBV9; CDR3nt: TGTGCCAGCAGCGTAAGCGGGGCCACTAGCACAGATACGCAGTATTTT; CDR3aa: CASSVSGATSTDTQYF
j_gene: TRBJ2-7; d_gene: TRBD2; abundance: -; v_gene: TRBV19; CDR3nt: TGTGCCAGTAGTGTTGGGACTAGCGGGAGGTTCACCTACGAGCAGTACTTC; CDR3aa: CASSVGTSGRFTYEQYF
j_gene: TRBJ2-2; d_gene: TRBD2; abundance: -; v_gene: TRBV6-4; CDR3nt: TGTGCCAGCAGTGACTCTCCGGGGGGGACCACCGGGGAGCTGTTTTTT; CDR3aa: CASSDSPGGTTGELFF
j_gene: TRBJ2-7; d_gene: -; abundance: -; v_gene: TRBV18; CDR3nt: TGTGCCAGCTCACCCCGCCTTGGAGGCTACGAGCAGTACTTC; CDR3aa: CASSPRLGGYEQYF
j_gene: TRBJ1-2; d_gene: -; abundance: -; v_gene: TRBV19; CDR3nt: TGTGCCAGTAGTTGGTACAGGCAGTTGGACGATGGCTACACCTTC; CDR3aa: CASSWYRQLDDGYTF
j_gene: TRBJ2-7; d_gene: -; abundance: -; v_gene: TRBV18; CDR3nt: TGTGCCAGCTCACCAGGAGGGGTCACCTACGAGCAGTACTTC; CDR3aa: CASSPGGVTYEQYF
j_gene: TRBJ2-3; d_gene: -; abundance: once; v_gene: TRBV21-1; CDR3nt: TGTGCCAGCAGCCCCCCCCGCGCAGGGGGACGGCATTTT; CDR3aa: CASSPPRAGGRHF
j_gene: TRBJ2-7; d_gene: TRBD1; abundance: once; v_gene: TRBV7-2; CDR3nt: TGTGCCAGCAGCTTCCTGGACAGGGCCTCCTTCTCCGAGCAGTACTTC; CDR3aa: CASSFLDRASFSEQYF
j_gene: TRBJ2-7; d_gene: -; abundance: -; v_gene: TRBV9; CDR3nt: TGTGCCAGCAGCGTAGGAAGCGGAGTGCCCTACGAGCAGTACTTC; CDR3aa: CASSVGSGVPYEQYF
j_gene: TRBJ2-2; d_gene: -; abundance: -; v_gene: TRBV2; CDR3nt: TGTGCCAGCCTTGGCTCCTACACCGGGGAGCTGTTTTTT; CDR3aa: CASLGSYTGELFF
j_gene: TRBJ1-4; d_gene: -; abundance: -; v_gene: TRBV7-9; CDR3nt: TGTGCCAGCAGCTTTGCGCATGGTGCAACTAATGAAAAACTGTTTTTT; CDR3aa: CASSFAHGATNEKLFF